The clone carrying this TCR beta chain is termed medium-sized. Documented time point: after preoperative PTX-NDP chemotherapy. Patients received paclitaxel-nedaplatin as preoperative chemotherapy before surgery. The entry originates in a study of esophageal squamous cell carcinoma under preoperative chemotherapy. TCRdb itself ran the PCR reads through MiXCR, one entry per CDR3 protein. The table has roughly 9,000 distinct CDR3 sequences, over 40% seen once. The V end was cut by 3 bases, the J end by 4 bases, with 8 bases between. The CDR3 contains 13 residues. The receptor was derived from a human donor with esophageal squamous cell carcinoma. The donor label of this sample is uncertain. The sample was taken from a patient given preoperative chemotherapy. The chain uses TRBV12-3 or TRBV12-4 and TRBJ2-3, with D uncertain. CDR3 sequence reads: CASSFLGPDTQYF. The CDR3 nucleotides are TGTGCCAGCAGTTTTCTCGGGCCAGATACGCAGTATTTT.